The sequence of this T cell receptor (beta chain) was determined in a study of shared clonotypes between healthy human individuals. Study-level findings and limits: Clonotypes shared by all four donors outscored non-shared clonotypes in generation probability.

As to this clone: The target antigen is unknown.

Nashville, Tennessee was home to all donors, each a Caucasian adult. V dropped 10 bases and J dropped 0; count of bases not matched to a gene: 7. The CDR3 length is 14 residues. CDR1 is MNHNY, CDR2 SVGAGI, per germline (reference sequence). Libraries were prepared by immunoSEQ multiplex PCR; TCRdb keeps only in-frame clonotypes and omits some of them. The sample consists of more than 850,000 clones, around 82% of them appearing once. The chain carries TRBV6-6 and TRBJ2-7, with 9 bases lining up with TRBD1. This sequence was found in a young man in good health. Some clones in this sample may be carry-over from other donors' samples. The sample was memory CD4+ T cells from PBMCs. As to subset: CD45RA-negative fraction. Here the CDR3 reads CAMAQGAYSYEQYF. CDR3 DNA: TGTGCCATGGCACAGGGGGCATACTCCTACGAGCAGTACTTC.